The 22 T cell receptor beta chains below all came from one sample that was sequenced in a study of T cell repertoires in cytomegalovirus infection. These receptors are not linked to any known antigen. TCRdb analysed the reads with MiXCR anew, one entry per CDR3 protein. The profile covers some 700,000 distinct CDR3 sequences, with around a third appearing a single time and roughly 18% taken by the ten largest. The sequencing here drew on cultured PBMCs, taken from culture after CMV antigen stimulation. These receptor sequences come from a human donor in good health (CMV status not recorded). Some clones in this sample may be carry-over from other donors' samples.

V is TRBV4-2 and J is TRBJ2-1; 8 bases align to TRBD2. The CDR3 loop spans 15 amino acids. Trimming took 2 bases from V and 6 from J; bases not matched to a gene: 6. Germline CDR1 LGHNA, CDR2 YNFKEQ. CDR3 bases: TGTGCCAGCAGCCAAACGCGACTAGCGTTCAATGAGCAGTTCTTC. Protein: CASSQTRLAFNEQFF.

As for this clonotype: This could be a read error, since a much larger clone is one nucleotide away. CDR3 nucleotides: TGTGCCAGCGGGGCTCCCTACGAGCAGTACTTC. It yields the protein CASGAPYEQYF. The chain uses TRBV27 and TRBJ2-7, with D perhaps matching TRBD1 (5 bases). Trimming left V 8 bases short and J 2 bases short, with 7 bases between. The germline CDR1 and CDR2 sequences are MNHEY and SMNVEV (reference sequence). The CDR3 totals 11 residues.

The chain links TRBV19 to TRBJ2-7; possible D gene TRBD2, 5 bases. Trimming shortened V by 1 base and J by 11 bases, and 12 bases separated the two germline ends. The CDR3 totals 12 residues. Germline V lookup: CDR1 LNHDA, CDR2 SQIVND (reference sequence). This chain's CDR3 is CASSIVGGPEYF. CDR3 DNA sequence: TGTGCCAGTAGTATAGTGGGCGGGCCCGAGTACTTC.

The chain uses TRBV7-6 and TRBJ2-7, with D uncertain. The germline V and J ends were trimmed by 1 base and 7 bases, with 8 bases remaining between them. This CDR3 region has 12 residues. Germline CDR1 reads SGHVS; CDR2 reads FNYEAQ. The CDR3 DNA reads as TGTGCCAGCAGCTTAGATGTGGAAGAGCAGTACTTC. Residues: CASSLDVEEQYF.

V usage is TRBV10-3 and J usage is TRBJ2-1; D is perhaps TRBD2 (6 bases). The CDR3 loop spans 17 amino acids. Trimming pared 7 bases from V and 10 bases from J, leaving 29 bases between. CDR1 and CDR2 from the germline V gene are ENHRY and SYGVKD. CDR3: CAIKSPRLGGVAGEQFF. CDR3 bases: TGTGCCATCAAGTCTCCCCGGTTGGGGGGAGTCGCCGGGGAGCAGTTCTTC.

For the CDR3, the DNA is TGTGCCAGCTCACCTTCGGGACACCCCTACGAGCAGTACTTC. Translation gives CASSPSGHPYEQYF. This chain links TRBV18 with TRBJ2-7, with a possible D match to TRBD1 (6 bases). The CDR3 runs 14 residues. V was clipped by 3 bases and J by 2 bases, with 11 bases between them. Germline V CDR1 and CDR2: KGHSH, LQKENI.

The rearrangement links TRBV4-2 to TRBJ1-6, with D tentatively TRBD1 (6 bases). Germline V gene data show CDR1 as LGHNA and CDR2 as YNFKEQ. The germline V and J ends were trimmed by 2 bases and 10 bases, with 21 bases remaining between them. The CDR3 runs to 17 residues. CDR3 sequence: CASSQFPRDKVMSPLHF. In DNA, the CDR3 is TGTGCCAGCAGCCAATTCCCCCGGGACAAAGTTATGTCACCCCTCCACTTT.

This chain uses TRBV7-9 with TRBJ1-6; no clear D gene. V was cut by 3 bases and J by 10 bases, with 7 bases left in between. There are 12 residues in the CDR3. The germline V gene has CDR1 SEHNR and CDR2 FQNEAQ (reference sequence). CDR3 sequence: CASSFGYSPLHF. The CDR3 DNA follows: TGTGCCAGCAGCTTCGGGTACTCACCCCTCCACTTT.

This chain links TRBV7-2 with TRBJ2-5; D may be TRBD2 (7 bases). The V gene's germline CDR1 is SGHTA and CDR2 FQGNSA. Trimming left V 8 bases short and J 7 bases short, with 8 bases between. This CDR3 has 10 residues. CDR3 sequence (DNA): TGTGCCAGCCGGGGGGCGACCCAGTACTTC. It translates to CASRGATQYF.

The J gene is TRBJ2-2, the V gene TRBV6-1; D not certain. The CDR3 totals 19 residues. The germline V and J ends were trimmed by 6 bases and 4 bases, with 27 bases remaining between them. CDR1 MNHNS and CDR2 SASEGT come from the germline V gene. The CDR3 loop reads CASSPLVGSTNPGTGELFF. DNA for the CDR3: TGTGCCAGCAGCCCGCTTGTCGGCAGTACCAACCCCGGCACCGGGGAGCTGTTTTTT.

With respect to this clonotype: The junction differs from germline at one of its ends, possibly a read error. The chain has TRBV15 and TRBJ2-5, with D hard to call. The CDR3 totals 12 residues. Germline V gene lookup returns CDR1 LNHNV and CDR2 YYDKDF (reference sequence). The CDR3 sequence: CATSGDGKTQYF. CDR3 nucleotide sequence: TGTGCCACCAGCGGAGATGGGAAGACCCAGTACTTC.

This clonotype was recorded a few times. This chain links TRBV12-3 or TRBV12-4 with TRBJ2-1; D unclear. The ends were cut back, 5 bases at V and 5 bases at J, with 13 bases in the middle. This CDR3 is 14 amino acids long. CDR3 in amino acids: CASSLGPYDNEQFF. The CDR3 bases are TGTGCCAGCAGTCTTGGACCTTACGACAATGAGCAGTTCTTC.

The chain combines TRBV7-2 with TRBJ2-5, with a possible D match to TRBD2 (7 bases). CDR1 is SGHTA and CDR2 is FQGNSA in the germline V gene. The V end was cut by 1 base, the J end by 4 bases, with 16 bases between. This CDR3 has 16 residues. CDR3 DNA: TGTGCCAGCAGCTTAGATGTCCGGGGGGCGTCAGAGACCCAGTACTTC. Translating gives CASSLDVRGASETQYF. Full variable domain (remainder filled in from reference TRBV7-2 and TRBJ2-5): GAGVSQSPSNKVTEKGKDVELRCDPISGHTALYWYRQSLGQGLEFLIYFQGNSAPDKSGLPSDRFSAERTGGSVSTLTIQRTQQEDSAVYLCASSLDVRGASETQYFGPGTRLLVL.

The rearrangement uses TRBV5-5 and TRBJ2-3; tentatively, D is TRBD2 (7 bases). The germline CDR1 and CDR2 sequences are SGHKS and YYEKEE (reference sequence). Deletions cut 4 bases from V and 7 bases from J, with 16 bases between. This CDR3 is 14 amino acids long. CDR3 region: CASSRGGSGNTQYF. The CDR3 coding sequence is TGTGCCAGCAGCAGGGGGGGTAGCGGTAATACGCAGTATTTT.

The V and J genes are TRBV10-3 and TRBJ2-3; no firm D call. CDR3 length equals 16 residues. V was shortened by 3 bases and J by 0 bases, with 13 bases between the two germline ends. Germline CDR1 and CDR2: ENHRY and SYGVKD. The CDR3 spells CAISDTRPDSTDTQYF. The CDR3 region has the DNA TGTGCCATCAGTGATACCCGCCCGGACAGCACAGATACGCAGTATTTT.

The CDR3 nucleotides are TGTGCCAGCAGGAGAGGGACGGTGGGCACAGATACGCAGTATTTT. Translated, it gives CASRRGTVGTDTQYF. This chain uses TRBV6-5 with TRBJ2-3, with D perhaps being TRBD1 or TRBD2 (5 bases each). Germline CDR1 and CDR2: MNHEY and SVGAGI. The CDR3 length is 15 residues. V lost 6 bases and J 1 base, leaving 14 bases between the germline ends.

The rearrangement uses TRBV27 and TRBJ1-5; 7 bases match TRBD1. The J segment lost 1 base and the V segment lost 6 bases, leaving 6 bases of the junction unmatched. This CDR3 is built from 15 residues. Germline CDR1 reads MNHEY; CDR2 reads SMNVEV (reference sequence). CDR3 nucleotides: TGTGCCAGCAGCCTCGCGACAGGGAGCAATCAGCCCCAGCATTTT. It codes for CASSLATGSNQPQHF.

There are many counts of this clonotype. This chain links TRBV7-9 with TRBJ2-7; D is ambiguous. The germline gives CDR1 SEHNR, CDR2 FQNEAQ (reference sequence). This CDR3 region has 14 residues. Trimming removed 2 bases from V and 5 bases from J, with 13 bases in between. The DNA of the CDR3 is TGTGCCAGCAGCTTATTTCCGGACGACGACGAGCAGTACTTC. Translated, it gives CASSLFPDDDEQYF.

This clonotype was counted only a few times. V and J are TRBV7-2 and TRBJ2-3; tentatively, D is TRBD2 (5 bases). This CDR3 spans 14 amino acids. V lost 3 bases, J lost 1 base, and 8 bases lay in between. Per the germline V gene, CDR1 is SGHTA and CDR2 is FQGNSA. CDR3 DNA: TGTGCCAGCAGCTTGACTACTGGCACAGATACGCAGTATTTT. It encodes CASSLTTGTDTQYF.

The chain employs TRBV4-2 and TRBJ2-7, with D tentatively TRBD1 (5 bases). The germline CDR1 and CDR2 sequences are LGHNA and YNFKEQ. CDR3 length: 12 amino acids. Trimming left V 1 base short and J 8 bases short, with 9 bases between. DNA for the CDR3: TGTGCCAGCAGCCAAGTTCAGGGAAAGCAGTACTTC. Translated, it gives CASSQVQGKQYF.

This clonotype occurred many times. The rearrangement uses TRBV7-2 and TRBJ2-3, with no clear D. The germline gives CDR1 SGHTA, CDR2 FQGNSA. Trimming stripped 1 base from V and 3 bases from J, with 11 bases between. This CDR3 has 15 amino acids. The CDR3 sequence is CASSLGIVGTDTQYF. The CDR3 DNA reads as TGTGCCAGCAGCTTAGGCATCGTCGGTACAGATACGCAGTATTTT.

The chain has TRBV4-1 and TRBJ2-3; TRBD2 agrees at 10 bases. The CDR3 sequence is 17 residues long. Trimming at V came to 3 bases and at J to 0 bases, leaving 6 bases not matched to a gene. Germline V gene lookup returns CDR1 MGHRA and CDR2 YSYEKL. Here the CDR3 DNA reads TGCGCCAGCAGCCACCGAGGACTAGCGGAGAGCACAGATACGCAGTATTTT. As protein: CASSHRGLAESTDTQYF.